This T cell receptor beta chain was recorded in a study of control samples from healthy donors and cancer patients. The method was immunoSEQ multiplex PCR; TCRdb's version includes in-frame clones alone and lacks a portion of them. The sample has some 99,000 clones; roughly nine tenths are singletons. With 5 bases removed from V and 0 bases from J, the gap between germline ends came to 11 bases. Per the germline V gene, CDR1 is MDHEN and CDR2 is SYDVKM. The CDR3 is 16 residues long. The sequenced sample was blood. This clonotype was sampled from a human donor in good health. The donor label of this sample is uncertain. The genes are TRBV28 and TRBJ1-6; D is ambiguous. The CDR3 coding sequence is TGTGCCAGCAGTCCCTATACGAGCTCCTATAATTCACCCCTCCACTTT. This sequence encodes CASSPYTSSYNSPLHF.